The 10 T cell receptor beta chains given below trace back to one sample, sequenced in a study of vaccination effects on CD4 cells after COVID-19. For these TCRs, the target antigens are not known. Upon completion of around eleven days in culture, CD4+ T cells were isolated. TCRdb keeps only in-frame clones here, not all; method: immunoSEQ multiplex PCR. The sample includes about 48,000 clones, approximately 61% seen only once; the top ten take 4.5% to 7%. The sequences come from CD4+ T cells from PBMCs cultured without peptide, collected before COVID-19 vaccination. The receptors shown here come from a human donor who received a COVID-19 vaccine.

This chain links TRBV27 with TRBJ1-2, with D hard to call. Germline assignment: CDR1 MNHEY and CDR2 SMNVEV (reference sequence). CDR3 length: 13 amino acids. V shed 6 bases and J shed 1 base, with 9 bases lying between them. The CDR3 reads CASRLGVNYGYTF. In DNA, the CDR3 is TGTGCCAGCAGGCTCGGGGTTAACTATGGCTACACCTTC.

This clone showed up just a few times. The chain has TRBV18 and TRBJ1-5, with D hard to call. With 4 bases removed from V and 4 bases from J, the gap between germline ends came to 8 bases. This CDR3 spans 13 amino acids. Germline V gene data show CDR1 as KGHSH and CDR2 as LQKENI. The CDR3 loop reads CASSQGRNQPQHF. CDR3 coding DNA: TGTGCCAGCTCACAGGGAAGGAATCAGCCCCAGCATTTT.

The rearrangement links TRBV2 to TRBJ2-3; no reliable D call. V gave up 1 base and J gave up 3 bases, with 8 bases separating them. In germline, CDR1 is SNHLY, CDR2 FYNNEI. This CDR3 region has 14 residues. CDR3 loop: CASSEGWETDTQYF. The CDR3 DNA is TGTGCCAGCAGTGAAGGGTGGGAAACAGATACGCAGTATTTT. Together with reference TRBV2 and TRBJ2-3, the CDR3 gives the full variable domain: EPEVTQTPSHQVTQMGQEVILRCVPISNHLYFYWYRQILGQKVEFLVSFYNNEISEKSEIFDDQFSVERPDGSNFTLKIRSTKLEDSAMYFCASSEGWETDTQYFGPGTRLTVL.

The chain has TRBV12-5 and TRBJ2-5; the match to TRBD2 covers 14 bases. The ends lost 4 bases at V and 5 bases at J; junction bases unmatched: 9. The CDR3 spans 17 residues. Germline values: CDR1 LGHNT, CDR2 FRNRAP. The CDR3 protein is CASGSSTSGGVWETQYF. The DNA for the CDR3 is TGTGCTAGTGGTTCCTCGACTAGCGGGGGGGTATGGGAGACCCAGTACTTC.

The chain carries TRBV7-6 and TRBJ2-5; tentatively, D is TRBD2 (5 bases). The CDR3 extends over 15 amino acids. The germline V gene encodes CDR1 SGHVS and CDR2 FNYEAQ. V was trimmed by 1 base and J by 5 bases, leaving 14 bases between them. CDR3 in amino acids: CASSLGTNPGETQYF. The CDR3 DNA follows: TGTGCCAGCAGCTTAGGTACCAACCCGGGGGAGACCCAGTACTTC. The complete variable domain, with remaining parts taken from reference TRBV7-6 and TRBJ2-5, reads GAGVSQSPRYKVTKRGQDVALRCDPISGHVSLYWYRQALGQGPEFLTYFNYEAQQDKSGLPNDRFSAERPEGSISTLTIQRTEQRDSAMYRCASSLGTNPGETQYFGPGTRLLVL.

The chain recombines TRBV30 with TRBJ2-1; 7 bases are a match to TRBD2. This CDR3 contains 14 residues. The V segment lost 2 bases and the J segment 3 bases; nucleotides outside the gene matches: 4. Germline CDR1 reads GTSNPN; CDR2 reads SVGIG (reference sequence). Written as DNA, the CDR3 is TGTGCCTGGAGTACCGGGACTAACTACAATGAGCAGTTCTTC. Encoded protein: CAWSTGTNYNEQFF.

This clone was seen a few times. V is TRBV4-3 and J is TRBJ2-2, with D perhaps given as TRBD1 or TRBD2 (5 bases each). V lost 2 bases and J 7 bases, leaving 11 bases between the germline ends. Per germline, CDR1 LGHNA and CDR2 YSLEER. CDR3 size: 14 residues. The CDR3 spells CASSQNLRGGELFF. DNA for the CDR3: TGCGCCAGCAGCCAAAACTTGAGGGGCGGGGAGCTGTTTTTT.

This clone was found a few times. The J gene is TRBJ1-1, the V gene TRBV30; D unresolved. Trimming shortened V by 8 bases and J by 1 base, and 8 bases separated the two germline ends. CDR3 size: 11 residues. Germline lookup yields CDR1 GTSNPN and CDR2 SVGIG (reference sequence). The CDR3 sequence: CAQSPNTEAFF. The CDR3 nucleotides are TGTGCCCAGAGCCCGAACACTGAAGCTTTCTTT.

This clone has only a few counts. V usage is TRBV28 and J usage is TRBJ1-5; no clear D. Trimming shortened V by 8 bases and J by 1 base, and 9 bases separated the two germline ends. Germline V gene sequence: CDR1 MDHEN, CDR2 SYDVKM. The CDR3 extends over 13 amino acids. The CDR3 here is CASHKWSNQPQHF. The CDR3 region has the DNA TGTGCCAGCCATAAGTGGAGCAATCAGCCCCAGCATTTT.

This clone was detected only once. The chain employs TRBV3-1 (or the pseudogene TRBV3-2) and TRBJ1-2, with 10 bases fitting TRBD1. Germline assignment: CDR1 LGHDT and CDR2 YNNKEL (reference sequence). The CDR3 totals 16 residues. J lost 8 bases, V lost 0 bases, and 9 bases had no gene match. CDR3 DNA: TGTGCCAGCAGCCAAGATCCGCGGCTGACAGGGGGCGGCTACACCTTC. It encodes CASSQDPRLTGGGYTF.